The rows below give T cell receptor beta chains drawn from one sample of a study of blood T cell repertoires in COVID-19. The protocol was immunoSEQ multiplex PCR, while the TCRdb copy is restricted to in-frame clones and leaves out a portion. The data show more than 350,000 clones, with around 87% seen just once and around 9.3% held by the top ten. The sequenced material came from peripheral blood. Receptors were obtained from a woman aged 25 to 39 with COVID-19, enrolled during active disease. Each CDR3 is given with its conserved first and last residue. Each record gives: V gene, J gene, CDR3 protein.

V gene: TRBV6-2/TRBV6-3
J gene: TRBJ2-7
CDR3 protein: CASSPDRGKGSSYEQYF

V gene: TRBV12-5
J gene: TRBJ2-5
CDR3 protein: CASGLAGAETQYF

V gene: TRBV19
J gene: TRBJ1-5
CDR3 protein: CASSIEGANQPQHF

V gene: TRBV20-1
J gene: TRBJ1-1
CDR3 protein: CSAQGPPEAFF

V gene: TRBV2
J gene: TRBJ1-4
CDR3 protein: CASNRVNEKLFF

V gene: TRBV24-1
J gene: TRBJ2-1
CDR3 protein: CATSDSGDYISYNEQFF

V gene: TRBV2
J gene: TRBJ2-2
CDR3 protein: CASRKGTGTSGLNTGELFF

V gene: TRBV10-3
J gene: TRBJ2-7
CDR3 protein: CAIRVLAGEADEQYF

V gene: TRBV5-1
J gene: TRBJ2-7
CDR3 protein: CASSLTGQAHEQYF

V gene: TRBV11-2
J gene: TRBJ2-1
CDR3 protein: CASSYLAGVVHEQFF

V gene: TRBV19
J gene: TRBJ2-3
CDR3 protein: CASTLTGPKRDTQYF

V gene: TRBV27
J gene: TRBJ2-7
CDR3 protein: CASSDTEGNHYEQYF

V gene: TRBV2
J gene: TRBJ2-7
CDR3 protein: CASTQRTSGLYEQYF

V gene: TRBV11-3
J gene: TRBJ2-4
CDR3 protein: CASSLGGLAGEPCRIQYF

V gene: TRBV7-9
J gene: TRBJ1-2
CDR3 protein: CASSLAPVGEGYTF

V gene: TRBV28
J gene: TRBJ2-3
CDR3 protein: CASSPDGQGTDTQYF

V gene: TRBV6-5
J gene: TRBJ2-7
CDR3 protein: CASSSGGHGYEQYF

V gene: TRBV16
J gene: TRBJ2-2
CDR3 protein: CASSQSAGTGELFF

V gene: TRBV9
J gene: TRBJ2-3
CDR3 protein: CASSVGGPQGTDTQYF

V gene: TRBV4-1
J gene: TRBJ2-1
CDR3 protein: CASSHSSGSSYNEQFF

V gene: TRBV7-2
J gene: TRBJ2-5
CDR3 protein: CASSLDPSGAVYF

V gene: TRBV19
J gene: TRBJ1-1
CDR3 protein: CASSMQGFAEAFF

V gene: TRBV12-3/TRBV12-4
J gene: TRBJ2-7
CDR3 protein: CASSDRVGGKQYF

V gene: TRBV6-5
J gene: TRBJ2-7
CDR3 protein: CASQSPSGSQDEQYF

V gene: TRBV6-2/TRBV6-3
J gene: TRBJ2-7
CDR3 protein: CASSYRWEQYF

V gene: TRBV15
J gene: TRBJ1-2
CDR3 protein: CATSSPDQEGYTF

V gene: TRBV5-4
J gene: TRBJ2-7
CDR3 protein: CASSSWGFGLDSYEQYF

V gene: TRBV27
J gene: TRBJ1-4
CDR3 protein: CASRAGGTNEKLFF

V gene: TRBV19
J gene: TRBJ2-5
CDR3 protein: CASSMGLAGETQYF

V gene: TRBV6-1
J gene: TRBJ2-3
CDR3 protein: CASSERGDRSQYF

V gene: TRBV25-1
J gene: TRBJ2-5
CDR3 protein: CASSEGQPQETQYF

V gene: TRBV19
J gene: TRBJ2-1
CDR3 protein: CASSIAGGWYNEQFF

V gene: TRBV4-3
J gene: TRBJ2-5
CDR3 protein: CASSRYSGSDETQYF

V gene: TRBV10-1
J gene: TRBJ2-2
CDR3 protein: CASSEAGANTGELFF

V gene: TRBV14
J gene: TRBJ1-1
CDR3 protein: CASSPRTMGLPTEAFF

V gene: TRBV5-8
J gene: TRBJ1-1
CDR3 protein: CASRWGTTEAFF

V gene: TRBV4-1
J gene: TRBJ1-4
CDR3 protein: CASSPGTGWIELFF

V gene: TRBV11-2
J gene: TRBJ1-2
CDR3 protein: CASSLELRNYGYTF

V gene: TRBV12-3/TRBV12-4
J gene: TRBJ2-2
CDR3 protein: CASSTSGSGELFF

V gene: TRBV3-1/TRBV3-2
J gene: TRBJ2-1
CDR3 protein: CASSSVGTSADNEQFF

V gene: TRBV6-6
J gene: TRBJ2-7
CDR3 protein: CASSDRGVAPDEQYF

V gene: TRBV3-1/TRBV3-2
J gene: TRBJ2-1
CDR3 protein: CASSFRGGEQFF

V gene: TRBV4-1
J gene: TRBJ2-1
CDR3 protein: CASSPTWGVNSYNEQFF

V gene: TRBV23-1
J gene: TRBJ2-7
CDR3 protein: CASSFGTGVWEQYF

V gene: TRBV6-4
J gene: TRBJ2-1
CDR3 protein: CASSDAPSGSSVNEQFF

V gene: TRBV4-1
J gene: TRBJ1-6
CDR3 protein: CASSRGQGNSPLHF

V gene: TRBV7-2
J gene: TRBJ2-3
CDR3 protein: CASSLGGFSGSGDTQYF

V gene: TRBV6-6
J gene: TRBJ2-4
CDR3 protein: CATLELGRENIQYF

V gene: TRBV6-5
J gene: TRBJ1-1
CDR3 protein: CASSYSQRGTEAFF

V gene: TRBV6-5
J gene: TRBJ1-6
CDR3 protein: CASSYSTYNSPLHF

V gene: TRBV4-1
J gene: TRBJ1-5
CDR3 protein: CASSQEGPLKRNQPQHF

V gene: TRBV5-1
J gene: TRBJ1-3
CDR3 protein: CASSASGVRGNTIYF

V gene: TRBV24-1
J gene: TRBJ2-3
CDR3 protein: CATSDFGLAGGPRTDTQYF

V gene: TRBV7-9
J gene: TRBJ2-3
CDR3 protein: CASSPPGLAGASTDTQYF

V gene: TRBV19
J gene: TRBJ2-2
CDR3 protein: CASSLGQGTNTGELFF

V gene: TRBV30
J gene: TRBJ2-1
CDR3 protein: CAWSIGLAGDNEQFF

V gene: TRBV5-1
J gene: TRBJ2-1
CDR3 protein: CASSLEGGSGHEQFF